This TCR beta chain comes out of a study of cytomegalovirus exposure and HLA in healthy donors. Study overall: Prior work identified 120 million or so unique TCR beta sequences in 150 million to 200 million T cells. Study results and limitations: Several of the most significant clusters appeared, in a later analysis, to be linked to common viral pathogens.

The CDR3 contains 16 residues. The V gene's germline CDR1 is SGHRS and CDR2 YFSETQ. Trimming took 0 bases from V and 2 from J; bases not matched to a gene: 6. A word on this clone: Its antigen is still unknown.

PCR amplification relied on 60 Vbeta primers (plus 13 Jbeta primers). Sequencing was performed with immunoSEQ multiplex PCR; in TCRdb, only in-frame clones are kept and a portion is missing. The sample shows some 110,000 clones, about four fifths of them seen only once. The sequence was obtained from a young woman in good health and CMV-seropositive. The chain carries TRBV5-1 and TRBJ1-2, with 8 positions matching TRBD1. The sample comprised PBMCs. The CDR3 bases are TGCGCCAGCAGCTTGGATGGACAGGGAGTCAACTATGGCTACACCTTC. This encodes CASSLDGQGVNYGYTF.